What follows is one T cell receptor (beta chain) and its context. The target antigen is unknown. This record comes from a study of shared clonotypes between healthy human individuals. Study-level information: Per donor, three plates held CD4 naive cells, three held CD4 memory, two held CD8 naive and one held CD8 memory. Whole-study findings and limits: In contrast to clonotypes shared by all four donors, non-shared clonotypes had lower generation probabilities.

CDR1 and CDR2 from the germline V gene are LNHDA and SQIVND (reference sequence). Deletions cut 4 bases from V and 5 bases from J, with 6 bases between. CDR3 length: 12 residues. The repertoire was sequenced with immunoSEQ multiplex PCR; TCRdb's copy has only in-frame clones and lacks some. The profile covers around 2.1 million clones, with roughly 95% appearing a single time and around 0.13% taken by the ten largest. The chain links TRBV19 to TRBJ1-5; D is unresolved. The source is a man between 18 and 35 years old in good health. The specimen sequenced was naive CD4+ T cells sorted from blood. Subset denoted: CD45RA+ positively selected. CDR3 coding DNA: TGTGCCAGTAGTACCCGGTATCAGCCCCAGCATTTT. It yields the protein CASSTRYQPQHF. Variable domain in full (rest from reference TRBV19 and TRBJ1-5): DGGITQSPKYLFRKEGQNVTLSCEQNLNHDAMYWYRQDPGQGLRLIYYSQIVNDFQKGDIAEGYSVSREKKESFPLTVTSAQKNPTAFYLCASSTRYQPQHFGDGTRLSIL.